This entry lists 14 T cell receptor beta chains sequenced from one sample in a study of siplizumab effects on memory and regulatory T cells. Here immunoSEQ multiplex PCR was the method, and the copy in TCRdb shows in-frame clones only, minus some. This table has about 100,000 clones, 75% to 95% appearing once. The specimen was CD4+ T cells sorted from blood. These receptors were taken from a human donor in good health.

CDR3 region: CASRGAGVGSPLHF. The CDR3 DNA follows: TGTGCCAGTAGAGGGGCAGGAGTAGGTTCACCCCTCCACTTT. The chain has TRBV19 and TRBJ1-6; D is perhaps TRBD1 (5 bases). This CDR3 is built from 14 residues. The V end lost 6 bases, the J end lost 9 bases, and 15 bases lay between the germline ends. Germline V gene data show CDR1 as LNHDA and CDR2 as SQIVND (reference sequence).

This chain connects TRBV6-1 to TRBJ2-3, with D perhaps TRBD2 (6 bases). The germline V gene has CDR1 MNHNS and CDR2 SASEGT. The V end was cut by 1 base, the J end by 2 bases, with 7 bases between. CDR3 length: 14 residues. The CDR3 bases are TGTGCCAGCAGTGAAGGGAGGGCCACAGATACGCAGTATTTT. Amino acids: CASSEGRATDTQYF.

The chain couples TRBV11-2 to TRBJ1-5, with no clear D. This CDR3 has 13 amino acids. CDR1 SGHAT and CDR2 FQNNGV come from the germline V gene. V was cut by 8 bases and J by 5 bases, with 13 bases left in between. The CDR3 reads CASSTQSDQPQHF. Written as DNA, the CDR3 is TGTGCCAGCTCCACTCAGAGCGATCAGCCCCAGCATTTT. The entire variable domain, with the rest obtained from reference TRBV11-2 and TRBJ1-5, is as follows: EAGVAQSPRYKIIEKRQSVAFWCNPISGHATLYWYQQILGQGPKLLIQFQNNGVVDDSQLPKDRFSAERLKGVDSTLKIQPAKLEDSAVYLCASSTQSDQPQHFGDGTRLSIL.

The chain joins TRBV28 to TRBJ1-3; TRBD1 aligns across 7 bases. Germline V CDR1 and CDR2: MDHEN, SYDVKM. The CDR3 runs to 17 residues. Trimming cost V 3 bases and J 0 bases; bases outside gene matches: 8. CDR3 sequence: CASSFRGRGDSGNTIYF. The CDR3 DNA sequence: TGTGCCAGCAGTTTTAGGGGGCGGGGGGACTCTGGAAACACCATATATTTT.

Here the CDR3 reads CASSVSGNQPQHF. Here the CDR3 DNA reads TGTGCCAGCAGCGTCAGCGGAAATCAGCCCCAGCATTTT. V and J are TRBV7-3 and TRBJ1-5, with D hard to call. Germline V gene sequence: CDR1 SGHTA, CDR2 FQGTGA. The germline V and J ends were trimmed by 5 bases and 4 bases, with 9 bases remaining between them. This CDR3 is 13 amino acids long.

The CDR3 protein is CASSVGQFYGTGELFF. For the CDR3, the DNA is TGTGCCAGCAGCGTAGGACAGTTCTACGGCACCGGGGAGCTGTTTTTT. The gene calls are TRBV9 and TRBJ2-2, with D possibly being TRBD1 (5 bases). This CDR3 comprises 16 residues. V was pared by 0 bases and J by 4 bases, with 13 bases between. Per the germline V gene, CDR1 is SGDLS and CDR2 is YYNGEE.

The chain joins TRBV28 to TRBJ2-7; D remains ambiguous. The CDR3 contains 13 residues. Trimming took 6 bases from V and 1 from J, leaving 10 bases between them. CDR1 and CDR2 from the germline V gene are MDHEN and SYDVKM. The CDR3 reads CASSISSSYEQYF. The CDR3 DNA sequence: TGTGCCAGCAGCATATCTTCTTCCTACGAGCAGTACTTC.

The V gene is TRBV30, the J gene TRBJ1-1; D ambiguous. V gave up 1 base and J gave up 0 bases, with 6 bases separating them. CDR3 length equals 13 residues. CDR1 GTSNPN and CDR2 SVGIG come from the germline V gene (reference sequence). As DNA, the CDR3 is TGTGCCTGGAGTGCACAGATGAACACTGAAGCTTTCTTT. Its translation: CAWSAQMNTEAFF.

The CDR3 here is CASSIRGQQPQHF. DNA for the CDR3: TGTGCCAGTAGTATAAGGGGGCAGCAGCCCCAGCATTTT. The chain uses TRBV19 and TRBJ1-5; 7 nucleotides line up with TRBD1. Losses at the gene ends were 2 bases for V and 7 bases for J; bases not matched to a gene: 2. CDR1 is LNHDA, CDR2 SQIVND, per germline (reference sequence). This CDR3 is built from 13 residues.

The gene calls are TRBV29-1 and TRBJ2-3; D may be TRBD1 (5 bases). The germline CDR1 and CDR2 sequences are SQVTM and ANQGSEA. CDR3 length: 14 amino acids. The V end lost 6 bases, the J end lost 4 bases, and 17 bases lay between the germline ends. Here the CDR3 reads CSVITDTQPDTQYF. CDR3 coding DNA: TGCAGCGTCATAACGGACACTCAGCCAGATACGCAGTATTTT.

This clone was seen a few times. This chain links TRBV28 with TRBJ1-2, with TRBD1 matching over 7 bases. Trimming removed 4 bases from V and 0 bases from J; junction bases left unmatched: 11. Germline values: CDR1 MDHEN, CDR2 SYDVKM. This CDR3 has 17 residues. This CDR3 is CASSSTTLTGANYGYTF. DNA of the CDR3: TGTGCCAGCAGTTCCACGACCCTAACAGGGGCTAACTATGGCTACACCTTC.

The chain links TRBV10-3 to TRBJ1-1; D is possibly TRBD1 (5 bases). There are 12 residues in the CDR3. Germline CDR1 and CDR2: ENHRY and SYGVKD. Trimming left V 2 bases short and J 4 bases short, with 5 bases between. CDR3 amino acids: CAISEGGTEAFF. Written as DNA, the CDR3 is TGTGCCATCAGTGAGGGGGGCACTGAAGCTTTCTTT.

This chain connects TRBV19 to TRBJ1-2; D gene ambiguous. V lost 3 bases and J 3 bases, leaving 8 bases between the germline ends. This CDR3 region has 13 residues. The germline V gene encodes CDR1 LNHDA and CDR2 SQIVND (reference sequence). The CDR3 reads CASSMGVDYGYTF. The CDR3, as DNA: TGTGCCAGTAGTATGGGAGTTGACTATGGCTACACCTTC.

The chain joins TRBV6-5 to TRBJ1-1; D possibly corresponds to TRBD1 (5 bases). CDR3 length: 14 residues. Germline V CDR1 and CDR2: MNHEY, SVGAGI. V shed 5 bases and J shed 5 bases, with 15 bases lying between them. Here the CDR3 DNA reads TGTGCCAGCAGTCCAGCGGACAAGAGTACTGAAGCTTTCTTT. Its translation is CASSPADKSTEAFF.